One TCR beta chain is described in this entry. The treatment denotes: about 20 received Ad26.COV2.S at low or high dose, single or two shots; about 5 received placebo; per-sample allocation not given. Sampling was performed 63 days after the first vaccine or placebo injection. The sample is drawn from a study of Ad26.COV2.S vaccination and SARS-CoV-2 variants. Produced via immunoSEQ multiplex PCR; TCRdb's table is partial and in-frame only. The table shows about 420,000 clones, with 70% to 90% occurring only once. Germline CDR1 reads LNHDA; CDR2 reads SQIVND (reference sequence). The CDR3 consists of 13 residues. V was clipped by 0 bases and J by 10 bases, with 10 bases between them.

Source: peripheral blood, taken in a trial of Ad26.COV2.S vaccine versus placebo. The origin of this receptor is a person aged 18-60 years who received the Ad26.COV2.S COVID-19 vaccine or a placebo. The V gene is TRBV19, the J gene TRBJ2-1; TRBD1 is a possible D gene (6 bases). CDR3 in DNA: TGTGCCAGTAGTATAGATTTAGGACAGGAGCAGTTCTTC. It is translated as CASSIDLGQEQFF.